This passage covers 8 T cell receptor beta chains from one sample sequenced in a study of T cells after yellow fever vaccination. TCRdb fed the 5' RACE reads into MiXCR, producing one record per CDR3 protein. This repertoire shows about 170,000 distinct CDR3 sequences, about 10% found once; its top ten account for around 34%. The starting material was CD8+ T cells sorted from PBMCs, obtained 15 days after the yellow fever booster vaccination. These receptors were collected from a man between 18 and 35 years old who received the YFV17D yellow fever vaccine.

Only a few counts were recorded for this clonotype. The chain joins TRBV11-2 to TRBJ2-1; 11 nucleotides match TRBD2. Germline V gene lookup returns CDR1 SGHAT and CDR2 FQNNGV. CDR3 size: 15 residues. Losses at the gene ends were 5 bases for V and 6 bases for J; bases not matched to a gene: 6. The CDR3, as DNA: TGTGCCAGCAGCCTCGGGACTAGCGGTCTCAATGAGCAGTTCTTC. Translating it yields CASSLGTSGLNEQFF.

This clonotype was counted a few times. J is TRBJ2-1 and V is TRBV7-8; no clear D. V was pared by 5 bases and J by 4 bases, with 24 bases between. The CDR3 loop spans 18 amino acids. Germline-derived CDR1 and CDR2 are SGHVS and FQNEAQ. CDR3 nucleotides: TGTGCCAGCAGCGACGGCCGGTGGGCCCGGCCTTCTTACAATGAGCAGTTCTTC. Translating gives CASSDGRWARPSYNEQFF.

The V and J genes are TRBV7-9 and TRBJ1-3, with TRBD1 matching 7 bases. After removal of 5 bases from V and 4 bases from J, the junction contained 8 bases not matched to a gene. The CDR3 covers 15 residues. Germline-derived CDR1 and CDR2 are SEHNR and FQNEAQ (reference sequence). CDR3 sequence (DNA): TGTGCCAGCAGCACCGGGACAGATTCGGGAAACACCATATATTTT. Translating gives CASSTGTDSGNTIYF.

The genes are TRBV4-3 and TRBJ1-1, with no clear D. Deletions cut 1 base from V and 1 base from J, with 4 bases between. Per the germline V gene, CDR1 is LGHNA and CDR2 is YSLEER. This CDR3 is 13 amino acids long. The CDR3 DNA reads TGCGCCAGCAGCCAAGGACAGAACACTGAAGCTTTCTTT. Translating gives CASSQGQNTEAFF.

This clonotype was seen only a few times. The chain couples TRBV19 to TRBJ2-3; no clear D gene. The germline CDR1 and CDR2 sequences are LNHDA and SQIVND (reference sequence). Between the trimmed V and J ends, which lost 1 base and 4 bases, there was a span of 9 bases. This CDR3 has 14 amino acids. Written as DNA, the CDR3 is TGTGCCAGTAGTATAGCTACAAGGCCAGATACGCAGTATTTT. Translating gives CASSIATRPDTQYF. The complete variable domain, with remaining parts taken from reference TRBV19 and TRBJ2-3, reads DGGITQSPKYLFRKEGQNVTLSCEQNLNHDAMYWYRQDPGQGLRLIYYSQIVNDFQKGDIAEGYSVSREKKESFPLTVTSAQKNPTAFYLCASSIATRPDTQYFGPGTRLTVL.

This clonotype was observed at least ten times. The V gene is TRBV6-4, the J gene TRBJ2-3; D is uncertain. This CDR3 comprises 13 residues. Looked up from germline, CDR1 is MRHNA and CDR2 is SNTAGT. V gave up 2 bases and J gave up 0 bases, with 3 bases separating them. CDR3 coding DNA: TGTGCCAGCAGTGACGGTAGCACAGATACGCAGTATTTT. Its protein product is CASSDGSTDTQYF.

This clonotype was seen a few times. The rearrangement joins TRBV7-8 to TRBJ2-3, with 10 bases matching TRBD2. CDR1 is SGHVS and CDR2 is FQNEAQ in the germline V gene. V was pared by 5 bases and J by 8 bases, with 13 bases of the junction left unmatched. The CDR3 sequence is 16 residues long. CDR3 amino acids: CASSHLRTSGAVTQYF. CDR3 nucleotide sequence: TGTGCCAGCAGCCATCTGAGGACTAGCGGTGCAGTTACGCAGTATTTT.

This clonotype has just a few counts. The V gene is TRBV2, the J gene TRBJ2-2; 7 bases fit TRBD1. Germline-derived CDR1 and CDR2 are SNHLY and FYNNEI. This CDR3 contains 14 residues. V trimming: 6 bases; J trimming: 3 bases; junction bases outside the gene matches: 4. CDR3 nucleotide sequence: TGTGCCAGCAGGACAGGGTCGTACACCGGGGAGCTGTTTTTT. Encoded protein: CASRTGSYTGELFF. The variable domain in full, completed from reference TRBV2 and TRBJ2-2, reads EPEVTQTPSHQVTQMGQEVILRCVPISNHLYFYWYRQILGQKVEFLVSFYNNEISEKSEIFDDQFSVERPDGSNFTLKIRSTKLEDSAMYFCASRTGSYTGELFFGEGSRLTVL.